These T cell receptor beta chains were read from a single sample in a study of Tregs in tolerant kidney transplant recipients. The table came from immunoSEQ multiplex PCR; TCRdb's copy has only in-frame clones and leaves some out. The sample has roughly 80,000 clones, roughly 90% seen once. The sample was CD4+ T cells from blood (PBMCs), taken 24 months after the transplant. The receptors were sampled from a human patient who received a combined kidney and bone marrow transplant. Some T cells may possibly be graft donor cells. CDR3s include the opening cysteine and the closing phenylalanine or tryptophan. D genes are given only for firm matches. Clone size is shown for a subset of rows, as once, few, many or a class of expanded clone.

d_call | clone_size | j_call | v_call | cdr3_aa | cdr3_nt
TRBD2 | - | TRBJ2-3 | TRBV7-9 | CASSPGTSGTTDTQYF | TGTGCCAGCAGTCCCGGGACTAGCGGGACCACAGATACGCAGTATTTT
TRBD1 | - | TRBJ2-5 | TRBV9 | CASSPGQGGETQYF | TGTGCCAGCAGCCCAGGACAGGGGGGGGAGACCCAGTACTTC
- | once | TRBJ2-7 | TRBV30 | CAWRDTPYEQYF | TGTGCCTGGCGGGACACTCCCTACGAGCAGTACTTC
TRBD1 | once | TRBJ2-7 | TRBV5-1 | CASSRTGGNYEQYF | TGCGCCAGCAGCCGGACAGGGGGCAACTACGAGCAGTACTTC
TRBD1 | - | TRBJ2-3 | TRBV15 | CATSSGQGRRDTQYF | TGTGCCACCAGCAGCGGACAGGGCAGACGAGATACGCAGTATTTT
TRBD1 | - | TRBJ1-1 | TRBV5-1 | CASSFAGGTEAFF | TGCGCCAGCAGCTTTGCAGGGGGCACTGAAGCTTTCTTT
TRBD2 | - | TRBJ2-3 | TRBV19 | CASSHDRTSGADTQYF | TGTGCCAGTAGCCACGATCGGACTAGCGGCGCAGATACGCAGTATTTT
TRBD2 | - | TRBJ2-3 | TRBV7-2 | CASSSLAGGPTDTQYF | TGTGCCAGCAGCTCACTAGCGGGGGGGCCGACAGATACGCAGTATTTT
TRBD2 | - | TRBJ2-1 | TRBV10-2 | CASSEASGASFNEQFF | TGCGCCAGCAGTGAGGCTAGCGGGGCATCTTTCAATGAGCAGTTCTTC
- | - | TRBJ2-2 | TRBV5-6 | CASSLVYTGELFF | TGTGCCAGCAGCTTGGTCTACACCGGGGAGCTGTTTTTT
TRBD2 | - | TRBJ2-5 | TRBV7-3 | CASSLVRLAGGQETQYF | TGTGCCAGCAGCCTAGTAAGACTAGCGGGAGGTCAAGAGACCCAGTACTTC
- | - | TRBJ2-7 | TRBV5-6 | CASSLFAEYTYEQYF | TGTGCCAGCAGCTTGTTTGCTGAATATACCTACGAGCAGTACTTC
- | - | TRBJ2-2 | TRBV19 | CASSYSPTGELFF | TGTGCCAGTAGTTACTCCCCCACCGGGGAGCTGTTTTTT
- | once | TRBJ1-5 | TRBV7-2 | CASSLGGGNQPQHF | TGTGCCAGCAGCCTAGGGGGAGGCAATCAGCCCCAGCATTTT
TRBD1 | - | TRBJ1-6 | TRBV6-1 | CASYVSGTGHSPLHF | TGTGCCAGTTACGTCTCCGGGACAGGTCATTCACCCCTCCACTTT
- | - | TRBJ1-2 | TRBV5-4 | CASSGWAALSDGYTF | TGTGCCAGCAGCGGGTGGGCAGCCCTTTCGGATGGCTACACCTTC
- | - | TRBJ2-3 | TRBV4-3 | CASSQDTPPRDTQYF | TGCGCCAGCAGCCAAGATACCCCACCTAGGGATACGCAGTATTTT
TRBD1 | - | TRBJ2-7 | TRBV30 | CAWSVNRGYEQYF | TGTGCCTGGAGTGTGAACAGGGGCTACGAGCAGTACTTC
- | - | TRBJ2-5 | TRBV19 | CASSMNRVQETQYF | TGTGCCAGTAGTATGAACCGGGTGCAAGAGACCCAGTACTTC
- | - | TRBJ2-3 | TRBV9 | CASGRQEITDTQYF | TGTGCCAGCGGCCGACAGGAAATCACAGATACGCAGTATTTT
TRBD2 | - | TRBJ2-7 | TRBV9 | CASSAGSGGEPYEQYF | TGTGCCAGCAGCGCGGGAAGCGGGGGGGAACCCTACGAGCAGTACTTC
- | few | TRBJ1-3 | TRBV6-6 | CASMRSANTIYF | TGTGCCAGCATGAGAAGTGCAAACACCATATATTTT
TRBD2 | once | TRBJ2-5 | TRBV2 | CASSLASGVQETQYF | TGTGCCAGCAGTCTCGCTAGCGGAGTCCAAGAGACCCAGTACTTC
- | - | TRBJ1-5 | TRBV5-1 | CASSLGQNPNQPQHF | TGCGCCAGCAGCTTGGGCCAGAACCCTAATCAGCCCCAGCATTTT
- | - | TRBJ2-7 | TRBV11-2 | CASSFDSYEQYF | TGTGCCAGCAGCTTCGACAGCTACGAGCAGTACTTC
TRBD1 | once | TRBJ1-1 | TRBV9 | CASSIAGTGVAFF | TGTGCCAGCAGCATAGCCGGGACAGGGGTTGCTTTCTTT
TRBD2 | - | TRBJ2-1 | TRBV5-1 | CASSPEAIAGGHGEQFF | TGCGCCAGCAGCCCGGAAGCGATAGCGGGAGGGCACGGTGAGCAGTTCTTC
TRBD1 | - | TRBJ1-3 | TRBV7-3 | CASSEGAYSPGNTIYF | TGTGCCAGCAGCGAGGGGGCTTACTCGCCTGGAAACACCATATATTTT
- | - | TRBJ1-6 | TRBV14 | CASSHSRDYNSPLHF | TGTGCCAGCAGCCACTCCCGGGACTATAATTCCCCCCTCCACTTT
- | - | TRBJ1-3 | TRBV30 | CAWTPGYTIYF | TGTGCCTGGACCCCCGGGTACACCATATATTTT
- | - | TRBJ2-7 | TRBV30 | CAWSDLVPHYEQYF | TGTGCCTGGAGTGACCTAGTACCCCACTACGAGCAGTACTTC
- | - | TRBJ2-3 | TRBV10-3 | CAIKRERDTDTQYF | TGTGCCATCAAAAGGGAGAGGGACACAGATACGCAGTATTTT
TRBD2 | once | TRBJ2-5 | TRBV11-3 | CASSRAGGPRETQYF | TGTGCCAGCAGTAGAGCGGGAGGGCCGAGAGAGACCCAGTACTTC
- | - | TRBJ1-5 | TRBV27 | CASSLTGRYQPQHF | TGTGCCAGCAGTTTAACCGGCAGGTATCAGCCCCAGCATTTT
TRBD2 | - | TRBJ2-1 | TRBV2 | CASSVGGRGNEQFF | TGTGCCAGCAGTGTAGGCGGGAGGGGCAATGAGCAGTTCTTC
TRBD1 | - | TRBJ2-4 | TRBV7-9 | CASRLGQVAKNIQYF | TGTGCCAGCAGACTGGGACAGGTAGCCAAAAACATTCAGTACTTC
TRBD1 | - | TRBJ1-1 | TRBV30 | CAWKGQGGTEAFF | TGTGCCTGGAAGGGACAGGGAGGAACTGAAGCTTTCTTT
TRBD2 | - | TRBJ2-7 | TRBV28 | CASSLSGVYEQYF | TGTGCCAGCAGTTTGAGCGGGGTCTACGAGCAGTACTTC
TRBD1 | - | TRBJ1-6 | TRBV6-1 | CASSAGTGAADNSPLHF | TGTGCCAGCAGTGCAGGGACAGGGGCAGCCGATAATTCCCCCCTCCACTTT
- | - | TRBJ1-2 | TRBV27 | CASRMGNRAPGYTF | TGTGCCAGCAGGATGGGAAACAGGGCCCCTGGCTACACCTTC